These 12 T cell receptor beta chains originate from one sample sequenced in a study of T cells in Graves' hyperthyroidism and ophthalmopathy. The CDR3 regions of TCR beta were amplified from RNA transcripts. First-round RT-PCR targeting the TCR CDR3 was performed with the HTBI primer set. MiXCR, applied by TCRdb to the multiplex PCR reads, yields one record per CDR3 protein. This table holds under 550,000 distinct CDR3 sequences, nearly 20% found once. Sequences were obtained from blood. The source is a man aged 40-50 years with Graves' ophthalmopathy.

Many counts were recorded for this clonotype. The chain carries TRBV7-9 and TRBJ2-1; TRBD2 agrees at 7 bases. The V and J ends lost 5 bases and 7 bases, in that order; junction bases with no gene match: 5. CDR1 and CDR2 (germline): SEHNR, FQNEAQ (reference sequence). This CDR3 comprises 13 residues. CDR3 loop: CASSGAGENEQFF. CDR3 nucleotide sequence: TGTGCCAGCAGCGGCGCGGGGGAAAATGAGCAGTTCTTC.

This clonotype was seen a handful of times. CDR3 sequence (DNA): TGCGCCAGCAGCGGACAGGGTTCTCTCATTGAAGCTTTCTTT. Translation gives CASSGQGSLIEAFF. The genes are TRBV5-1 and TRBJ1-1; 8 nucleotides agree with TRBD1. In germline, CDR1 is SGHRS, CDR2 YFSETQ. CDR3 length equals 14 residues. V shed 4 bases and J 7 bases; nucleotides not matched to a gene: 9. The entire variable domain, with the rest obtained from reference TRBV5-1 and TRBJ1-1, is as follows: KAGVTQTPRYLIKTRGQQVTLSCSPISGHRSVSWYQQTPGQGLQFLFEYFSETQRNKGNFPGRFSGRQFSNSRSEMNVSTLELGDSALYLCASSGQGSLIEAFFGQGTRLTVV.

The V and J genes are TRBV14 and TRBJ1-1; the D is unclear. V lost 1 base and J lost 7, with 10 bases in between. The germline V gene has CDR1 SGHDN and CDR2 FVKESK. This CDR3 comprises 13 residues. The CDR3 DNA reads TGTGCCAGCAGCCAAGGAGGGTTGGATGAAGCTTTCTTT. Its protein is CASSQGGLDEAFF.

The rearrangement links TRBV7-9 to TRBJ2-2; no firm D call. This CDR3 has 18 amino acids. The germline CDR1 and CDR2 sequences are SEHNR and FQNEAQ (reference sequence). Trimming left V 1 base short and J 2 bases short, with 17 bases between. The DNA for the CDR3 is TGTGCCAGCAGCTTAGAAGTTTTAGGCCTTACTAACACCGGGGAGCTGTTTTTT. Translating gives CASSLEVLGLTNTGELFF.

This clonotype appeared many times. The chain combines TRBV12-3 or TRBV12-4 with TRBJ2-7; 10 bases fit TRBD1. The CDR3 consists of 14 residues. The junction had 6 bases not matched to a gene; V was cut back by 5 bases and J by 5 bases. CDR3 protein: CASSTGTGVNEQYF. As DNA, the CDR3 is TGTGCCAGCAGTACCGGGACAGGGGTAAACGAGCAGTACTTC.

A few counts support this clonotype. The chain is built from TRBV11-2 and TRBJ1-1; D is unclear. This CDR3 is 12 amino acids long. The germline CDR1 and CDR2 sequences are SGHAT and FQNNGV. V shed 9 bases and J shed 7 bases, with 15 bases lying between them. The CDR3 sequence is CASSIDPGEAFF. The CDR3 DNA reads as TGTGCCAGTAGTATAGACCCGGGTGAAGCTTTCTTT. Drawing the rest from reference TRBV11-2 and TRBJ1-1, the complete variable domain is EAGVAQSPRYKIIEKRQSVAFWCNPISGHATLYWYQQILGQGPKLLIQFQNNGVVDDSQLPKDRFSAERLKGVDSTLKIQPAKLEDSAVYLCASSIDPGEAFFGQGTRLTVV.

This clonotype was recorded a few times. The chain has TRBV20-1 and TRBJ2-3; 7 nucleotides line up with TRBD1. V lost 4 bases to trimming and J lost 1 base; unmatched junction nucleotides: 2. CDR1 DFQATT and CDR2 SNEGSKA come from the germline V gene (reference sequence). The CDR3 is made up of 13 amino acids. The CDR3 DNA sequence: TGCAGTGCTATTGGACAGGGCACAGATACGCAGTATTTT. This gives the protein CSAIGQGTDTQYF.

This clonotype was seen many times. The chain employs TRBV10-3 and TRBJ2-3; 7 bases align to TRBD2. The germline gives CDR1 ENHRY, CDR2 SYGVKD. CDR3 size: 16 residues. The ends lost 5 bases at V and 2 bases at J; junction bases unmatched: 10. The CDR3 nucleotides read TGTGCCATCAGTCTCGCCGCTAGCGGAGACACAGATACGCAGTATTTT. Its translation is CAISLAASGDTDTQYF.

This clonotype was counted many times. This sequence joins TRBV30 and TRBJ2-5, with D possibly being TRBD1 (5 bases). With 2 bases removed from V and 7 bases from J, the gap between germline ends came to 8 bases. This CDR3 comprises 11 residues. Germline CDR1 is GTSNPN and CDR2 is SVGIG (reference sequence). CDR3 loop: CAWSTGGTQYF. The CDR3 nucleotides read TGTGCCTGGAGTACAGGTGGGACCCAGTACTTC.

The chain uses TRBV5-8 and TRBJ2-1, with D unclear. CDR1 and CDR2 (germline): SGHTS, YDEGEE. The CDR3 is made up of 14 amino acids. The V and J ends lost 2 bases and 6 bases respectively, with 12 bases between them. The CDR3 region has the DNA TGTGCCAGCAGCTTCTTCCAGTCTTCCAATGAGCAGTTCTTC. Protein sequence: CASSFFQSSNEQFF.

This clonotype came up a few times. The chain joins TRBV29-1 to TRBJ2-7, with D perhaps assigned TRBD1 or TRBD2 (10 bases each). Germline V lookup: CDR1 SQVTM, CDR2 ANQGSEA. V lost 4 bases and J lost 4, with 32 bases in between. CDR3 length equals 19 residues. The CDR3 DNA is TGCAGCGTTGGAGAGACAGGGGGCCGAGGGCGACTAGCGGGTTACGAGCAGTACTTC. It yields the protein CSVGETGGRGRLAGYEQYF.

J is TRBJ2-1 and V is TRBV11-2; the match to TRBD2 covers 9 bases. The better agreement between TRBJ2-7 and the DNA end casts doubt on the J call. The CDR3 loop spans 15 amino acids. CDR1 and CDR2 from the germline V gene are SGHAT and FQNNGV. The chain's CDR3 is CASSSAGGGANEQYF. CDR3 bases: TGTGCCAGCAGCAGCGCGGGCGGGGGGGCCAATGAGCAGTACTTC.